The clone carrying this T cell receptor (beta chain) appeared a single time. Its matching antigen is unknown. Other DNA sequences within the sample encode an identical CDR3. The data stem from a study of radiotherapy plus CTLA-4 blockade in lung cancer. The overall study: Disease control was present in 30% to 40% of patients, and objective responses in approximately 18%.

Study-level points and caveats: Early blood T cell clone dynamics, with interferon-beta, were reported to best predict response.

Those patients who had chemo-refractory metastatic non-small-cell lung cancer were given focal radiation along with CTLA-4 blockade through ipilimumab. Method: immunoSEQ multiplex PCR; TCRdb's copy keeps in-frame clones and lacks some. The sample includes some 98,000 clones, approximately 78% of them seen just once. There are 14 residues in the CDR3. The V gene's germline CDR1 is MDHEN and CDR2 SYDVKM. V was cut by 5 bases and J by 4 bases, with 12 bases left in between. The chain couples TRBV28 to TRBJ1-5, with D maybe TRBD1 (6 bases). The clonotype was recovered from a human donor with non-small cell lung cancer who had a partial response to radiotherapy plus ipilimumab. The source was peripheral blood, collected from a patient treated with radiotherapy plus ipilimumab. The CDR3 is CASSTQGGNQPQHF. The CDR3, as DNA: TGTGCCAGCAGTACACAGGGTGGAAATCAGCCCCAGCATTTT.